Shown below are 21 T cell receptor beta chains from a single sample sequenced in a study of T cell responses to AZD1222 COVID-19 vaccine. Profiled with immunoSEQ multiplex PCR; TCRdb holds only in-frame clones, not every one. In the table there are approximately 100,000 clones, 90% of which are singletons. The sequenced sample was peripheral blood, obtained on day 0 of AZD1222 vaccination. These receptors were collected from an adult in good health.

This clone was recorded once. The chain couples TRBV9 to TRBJ2-7, with D possibly TRBD1 on 6 matching bases. Trimming stripped 0 bases from V and 2 bases from J, with 9 bases between. Germline assignment: CDR1 SGDLS and CDR2 YYNGEE. The CDR3 length is 14 residues. CDR3 nucleotide sequence: TGTGCCAGCAGCGTAGGGGCAGGGGCCTACGAGCAGTACTTC. This codes for CASSVGAGAYEQYF.

This chain joins TRBV7-6 and TRBJ1-1, with D unclear. The CDR3 sequence is 14 residues long. Trimming removed 0 bases from V and 1 base from J, with 6 bases in between. Per the germline V gene, CDR1 is SGHVS and CDR2 is FNYEAQ. The CDR3 sequence: CASSLAHGNTEAFF. The CDR3 DNA sequence: TGTGCCAGCAGCTTAGCGCATGGGAACACTGAAGCTTTCTTT.

The rearrangement joins TRBV7-9 to TRBJ1-2, with TRBD1 matching 7 bases. CDR3 length equals 15 residues. J lost 6 bases, V lost 1 base, and 8 bases had no gene match. Germline CDR1 is SEHNR and CDR2 is FQNEAQ (reference sequence). The CDR3 protein is CASSLDSGGTDGYTF. In DNA, the CDR3 is TGTGCCAGCAGCTTAGACTCAGGGGGGACGGATGGCTACACCTTC. The complete variable domain, with remaining parts taken from reference TRBV7-9 and TRBJ1-2, reads DTGVSQNPRHKITKRGQNVTFRCDPISEHNRLYWYRQTLGQGPEFLTYFQNEAQLEKSRLLSDRFSAERPKGSFSTLEIQRTEQGDSAMYLCASSLDSGGTDGYTFGSGTRLTVV.

The chain couples TRBV28 to TRBJ1-5; tentatively, D is TRBD1 (5 bases). This CDR3 has 14 amino acids. Trimming left V 6 bases short and J 6 bases short, with 15 bases between. Germline V CDR1 and CDR2: MDHEN, SYDVKM. The CDR3 region has the DNA TGTGCCAGCAGCCTCCCGACTGGGGGTCAGCCCCAGCATTTT. It is translated as CASSLPTGGQPQHF.

The chain recombines TRBV19 with TRBJ1-1, with D possibly matching TRBD1 (5 bases). CDR3 size: 15 residues. The germline V gene has CDR1 LNHDA and CDR2 SQIVND (reference sequence). V lost 3 bases and J 3 bases, leaving 14 bases between the germline ends. The CDR3 sequence is CASSISRGGDTEAFF. CDR3 DNA: TGTGCCAGTAGTATTTCTAGGGGTGGGGACACTGAAGCTTTCTTT.

The V and J genes are TRBV6-1 and TRBJ1-5; D ambiguous. Trimming took off 2 bases at V and 3 bases at J, with 8 bases between the two ends. The CDR3 extends over 14 amino acids. Germline V gene sequence: CDR1 MNHNS, CDR2 SASEGT. The CDR3 coding sequence is TGTGCCAGCAGTGAACGGACCAACAATCAGCCCCAGCATTTT. This sequence encodes CASSERTNNQPQHF.

CDR3 sequence reads: CASSTSTQGATQYF. CDR3 nucleotides: TGTGCCAGCTCAACCTCGACTCAGGGTGCGACCCAGTACTTC. The rearrangement uses TRBV18 and TRBJ2-5; a weak D match, TRBD1 (5 bases). Looked up from germline, CDR1 is KGHSH and CDR2 is LQKENI. This CDR3 is built from 14 residues. Trimming pared 5 bases from V and 7 bases from J, leaving 17 bases between.

This chain joins TRBV4-1 and TRBJ2-2, with a possible D match to TRBD2 (5 bases). The CDR3 contains 15 residues. CDR1 is MGHRA, CDR2 YSYEKL, per germline. V was trimmed by 3 bases and J by 4 bases, leaving 12 bases between them. Written as DNA, the CDR3 is TGCGCCAGCAGCCAGTACCAGGAGGTCACCGGGGAGCTGTTTTTT. Translation gives CASSQYQEVTGELFF.

The chain combines TRBV5-6 with TRBJ1-1; D not certain. CDR1 and CDR2 (germline): SGHDT, YYEEEE. This CDR3 spans 15 amino acids. The V and J ends lost 3 bases and 0 bases respectively, with 12 bases between them. CDR3 DNA: TGTGCCAGCAGCTCGACGGGTCTCATGAACACTGAAGCTTTCTTT. Amino acids: CASSSTGLMNTEAFF.

This rearrangement joins TRBV5-1 to TRBJ1-2; unclear D gene. This CDR3 region has 14 residues. CDR1 is SGHRS, CDR2 YFSETQ, per germline. Deletions cut 0 bases from V and 0 bases from J, with 6 bases between. The CDR3 sequence: CASSLGEANYGYTF. CDR3 nucleotides: TGCGCCAGCAGCTTGGGGGAAGCTAACTATGGCTACACCTTC.

This clone was seen only once. CDR3: CASSLTRGNYNEQFF. CDR3 sequence (DNA): TGCGCCAGCAGCTTGACCAGGGGGAATTACAATGAGCAGTTCTTC. The V gene is TRBV5-1, the J gene TRBJ2-1; 7 nucleotides match TRBD1. This CDR3 region has 15 residues. The germline V gene has CDR1 SGHRS and CDR2 YFSETQ. The ends lost 1 base at V and 4 bases at J; junction bases unmatched: 5.

The V call is TRBV28, the J call TRBJ1-5; possibly TRBD1 for D (6 bases). Per germline, CDR1 MDHEN and CDR2 SYDVKM. Deletions cut 5 bases from V and 1 base from J, with 15 bases between. This CDR3 is built from 16 residues. As DNA, the CDR3 is TGTGCCAGCAGTCGGGGAGGCAGGGGCAGCAATCAGCCCCAGCATTTT. The encoded protein is CASSRGGRGSNQPQHF.

The gene calls are TRBV6-5 and TRBJ1-2, with a possible D match to TRBD1 (6 bases). Germline CDR1 is MNHEY and CDR2 is SVGAGI. The CDR3 is 13 residues long. The V and J ends lost 5 bases and 8 bases respectively, with 15 bases between them. The CDR3 here is CASSTGKMRGYTF. CDR3 in DNA: TGTGCCAGCAGTACAGGGAAGATGAGGGGCTACACCTTC.

The rearrangement uses TRBV24-1 and TRBJ1-3; D is unresolved. The CDR3 runs to 14 residues. V shed 5 bases and J shed 0 bases, with 7 bases lying between them. CDR1 and CDR2 from the germline V gene are KGHDR and SFDVKD. DNA for the CDR3: TGTGCCACCAGTGGCGCTGACTCTGGAAACACCATATATTTT. Translation: CATSGADSGNTIYF.

The rearrangement links TRBV27 to TRBJ1-2; D is ambiguous. Germline lookup yields CDR1 MNHEY and CDR2 SMNVEV (reference sequence). The CDR3 contains 14 residues. Trimming left V 0 bases short and J 8 bases short, with 13 bases between. Written as DNA, the CDR3 is TGTGCCAGCAGTTTATCTGGCTATCTAGCCGGCTACACCTTC. Its protein product is CASSLSGYLAGYTF.

The chain couples TRBV19 to TRBJ2-1; maybe TRBD1 (6 bases). The germline V gene encodes CDR1 LNHDA and CDR2 SQIVND (reference sequence). The CDR3 is made up of 15 amino acids. V was trimmed by 3 bases and J by 5 bases, leaving 14 bases between them. CDR3 loop: CASSIGGRGNNEQFF. The DNA of the CDR3 is TGTGCCAGTAGTATCGGCGGCAGGGGAAACAATGAGCAGTTCTTC.

The chain couples TRBV12-3 or TRBV12-4 to TRBJ1-3; the match to TRBD1 covers 7 bases. V was clipped by 5 bases and J by 4 bases; unmatched bases: 2. This CDR3 contains 13 residues. CDR3 coding DNA: TGTGCCAGCAGTCACAGGGGAGGAAACACCATATATTTT. Its protein product is CASSHRGGNTIYF.

This chain uses TRBV5-4 with TRBJ2-1; the match to TRBD2 covers 7 bases. The germline gives CDR1 SGHNT, CDR2 YYREEE (reference sequence). The ends lost 0 bases at V and 5 bases at J; junction bases unmatched: 5. The CDR3 is 15 residues long. CDR3 region: CASSLAVSGDNEQFF. The DNA for the CDR3 is TGTGCCAGCAGCTTGGCTGTAAGCGGGGACAATGAGCAGTTCTTC. Full variable domain (remainder filled in from reference TRBV5-4 and TRBJ2-1): ETGVTQSPTHLIKTRGQQVTLRCSSQSGHNTVSWYQQALGQGPQFIFQYYREEENGRGNFPPRFSGLQFPNYSSELNVNALELDDSALYLCASSLAVSGDNEQFFGPGTRLTVL.

This rearrangement joins TRBV7-9 to TRBJ2-3; D call uncertain. Germline values: CDR1 SEHNR, CDR2 FQNEAQ (reference sequence). The CDR3 is 16 amino acids. V gave up 4 bases and J gave up 2 bases, with 16 bases separating them. CDR3 amino acids: CASSSGPSPSTDTQYF. DNA for the CDR3: TGTGCCAGCAGCTCCGGACCGTCCCCCTCCACAGATACGCAGTATTTT.

The chain joins TRBV28 to TRBJ2-7; 8 positions agree with TRBD1. Germline V gene sequence: CDR1 MDHEN, CDR2 SYDVKM. The CDR3 has 14 residues. V lost 6 bases and J lost 0; bases outside the gene matches: 4. In DNA form, the CDR3 reads TGTGCCAGCAGAAGGACAGGGAGCTCCTACGAGCAGTACTTC. Translated: CASRRTGSSYEQYF.

This chain links TRBV6-5 with TRBJ2-3, with D possibly called TRBD1 or TRBD2 (5 bases each). Germline CDR1 is MNHEY and CDR2 is SVGAGI. Trimming took 7 bases from V and 3 from J, leaving 8 bases between them. The CDR3 is 12 residues long. The CDR3 nucleotides read TGTGCCAGCACGAGGGGTACAGATACGCAGTATTTT. Its protein product is CASTRGTDTQYF.